This is a list of T cell receptor beta chains from one sample in a study of cytomegalovirus exposure and HLA in healthy donors. Assay: immunoSEQ multiplex PCR; the TCRdb copy retains only in-frame clones and omits some. The data show around 120,000 clones, with 65% to 80% seen just once and about 3% held by the top ten. The sample was PBMCs. These TCRs come from a man aged 25 to 40 in good health and CMV-seronegative. The CDR3 runs from the conserved cysteine through the conserved F or W. A D gene is named only where the DNA matches it firmly. Only part of the rows carry a size: once, few, many, or a class if the clone is expanded.

j_call clone_size v_call d_call cdr3_nt cdr3_aa
TRBJ2-2 . TRBV29-1 TRBD2 TGCGCCGGGGGGGGAGCGGGAGGGCCGGACGAGGAGCTGTTTTTT CAGGGAGGPDEELFF
TRBJ2-7 few TRBV9 TRBD1 TGTGCCAGCAGCCCACAGCGGACAGGCTCCTACGAGCAGTACTTC CASSPQRTGSYEQYF
TRBJ2-2 . TRBV9 . TGTGCCAGCAGCGTAGTTGGCACCGGGACCGGGGAGCTGTTTTTT CASSVVGTGTGELFF
TRBJ2-5 . TRBV9 TRBD1 TGTGCCAGCAGCGCGGGACAGGGGACGGAGACCCAGTACTTC CASSAGQGTETQYF
TRBJ1-1 . TRBV4-1 . TGCGCCAGCAGCCAAGATGTTAGGGAGACCACTGAAGCTTTCTTT CASSQDVRETTEAFF
TRBJ1-5 . TRBV5-8 . TGTGCCAGCAGCCCTGGACAGAAGAGTCAGCCCCAGCATTTT CASSPGQKSQPQHF
TRBJ1-5 . TRBV28 . TGTGCCAGTCTCGACAGGCAGAATCAGCCCCAGCATTTT CASLDRQNQPQHF
TRBJ2-2 . TRBV7-8 . TGTGCCAGCAGCTTACAGCGCCAAACGAACACCGGGGAGCTGTTTTTT CASSLQRQTNTGELFF
TRBJ2-2 . TRBV29-1 TRBD2 TGCACCGGGGGGGGAGCGGGAGGGCCGGACGAGGAGCTGTTTTTT CTGGGAGGPDEELFF
TRBJ1-2 . TRBV19 TRBD1 TGTGCCAGCTCTACAGGGGGCGCGAACTATGGCTACACCTTC CASSTGGANYGYTF
TRBJ2-2 once TRBV5-1 . TGCGCCAGCAGCTTGGACAGACCAACTGGGGAGCTGTTTTTT CASSLDRPTGELFF
TRBJ2-7 . TRBV5-4 TRBD1 TGTGCCAGCAGCTCGCGGGACAGGGTCTACTTC CASSSRDRVYF
TRBJ2-5 . TRBV5-6 . TGTGCCAGCAGCCCAGGGGGGGAGACCCAGTACTTC CASSPGGETQYF
TRBJ2-1 . TRBV19 . TGTGCCAGTAGTATCTCCTACTACAATGAGCAGTTCTTC CASSISYYNEQFF
TRBJ1-2 . TRBV9 TRBD1 TGTGCCAGCAGCGTATGGGACAGTCTTAACTATGGCTACACCTTC CASSVWDSLNYGYTF
TRBJ1-1 . TRBV27 . TGTGCCAGCACCTCGTGGAGCGGAGCTTTCTTT CASTSWSGAFF
TRBJ1-3 . TRBV5-1 . TGCGCCAGCAGCTCGGGGGGGGTCAACGCTGGAAACACCATATATTTT CASSSGGVNAGNTIYF
TRBJ1-4 . TRBV9 TRBD1 TGTGCCAGCAGCGTCGACGGACAGGGGGCAACTAATGAAAAACTGTTTTTT CASSVDGQGATNEKLFF
TRBJ1-1 . TRBV19 . TGTGCCAGTCAGGACAGACTGAACACTGAAGCTTTCTTT CASQDRLNTEAFF
TRBJ1-2 . TRBV19 . TGTGCCAGTAGTAGCCTCAGTGGCTACACCTTC CASSSLSGYTF
TRBJ2-7 few TRBV7-2 TRBD2 TGTGCCAGCAGCTCTAGCGGGGACTCCTACGAGCAGTACTTC CASSSSGDSYEQYF
TRBJ1-5 . TRBV7-8 . TGTGCCAGCAGCTTAGTTCAGGGAAATAGCAATCAGCCCCAGCATTTT CASSLVQGNSNQPQHF
TRBJ2-3 . TRBV6-5 TRBD1 TGTGCCAGTTTGGACAGGTCTAGCACAGATACGCAGTATTTT CASLDRSSTDTQYF
TRBJ2-1 . TRBV5-6 . TGTGCCAGCTTGCTCGGGGAAAATGAGCAGTTCTTC CASLLGENEQFF
TRBJ1-6 . TRBV30 . TGTGCCTGGAGTGTGAAGTCAGGGATAATTAATTCACCCCTCCACTTT CAWSVKSGIINSPLHF
TRBJ1-1 . TRBV11-2 . TGTGCCAGCAGCTTAGGGGGGCCGTGGACTGAAGCTTTCTTT CASSLGGPWTEAFF
TRBJ1-6 . TRBV4-3 TRBD1 TGCGCCAGCAGCTCCGAGACAGGGCTTAATACCTATAATTCACCCCTCCACTTT CASSSETGLNTYNSPLHF
TRBJ1-4 . TRBV6-1 . TGTGCCAGCAGTGAATCAGGGAAAACAACTAATGAAAAACTGTTTTTT CASSESGKTTNEKLFF
TRBJ2-6 . TRBV19 . TGTGCCAGTAACCCAGGGGCACACTCTGGGGCCAACGTCCTGACTTTC CASNPGAHSGANVLTF
TRBJ2-3 . TRBV9 . TGTGCCAGCAGCGTAGGAAGGCTAGCGTTCTCTAGCACAGATACGCAGTATTTT CASSVGRLAFSSTDTQYF
TRBJ2-3 . TRBV29-1 TRBD2 TGCAGCGTTGAAGGACTAGCGGGGTTCACAGATACGCAGTATTTT CSVEGLAGFTDTQYF
TRBJ1-1 once TRBV7-6 . TGTGCCAGCAGCTCCCCTGACTTTGGCACTGAAGCTTTCTTT CASSSPDFGTEAFF
TRBJ2-7 . TRBV19 TRBD2 TGTGCCAGTTCCGTAGCGGGAACCCCCTACGAGCAGTACTTC CASSVAGTPYEQYF
TRBJ2-7 . TRBV4-3 TRBD1 TGCGCCAGCAGCCAAGATCCACAGGGGGCTTACGAGCAGTACTTC CASSQDPQGAYEQYF
TRBJ1-1 . TRBV27 TRBD1 TGTGCCAGCAGACCTGACAGGGACACTGAAGCTTTCTTT CASRPDRDTEAFF
TRBJ1-2 . TRBV28 . TGTGCCAGCAGCACGCTCCCGGCGGGCTATGGCTACACCTTC CASSTLPAGYGYTF
TRBJ1-4 few TRBV6-1 TRBD1 TGTGCCAGCAGTGAAGGACAGGGGAATGAAAAACTGTTTTTT CASSEGQGNEKLFF
TRBJ2-1 . TRBV2 TRBD2 TGTGCCAGCAGTGCTACTAGCGGCTACAATGAGCAGTTCTTC CASSATSGYNEQFF
TRBJ2-7 once TRBV6-1 . TGTGCCAGCAGTGAAACAGGGCTTGGCCACGAGCAGTACTTC CASSETGLGHEQYF
TRBJ2-2 few TRBV9 . TGTGCCAGCAGCGCACTTAACTATCCCGGGGAGCTGTTTTTT CASSALNYPGELFF
TRBJ1-1 . TRBV27 . TGTGCCAGCAGTTCTTGGGGCAGTGAAGCTTTCTTT CASSSWGSEAFF
TRBJ2-7 . TRBV7-7 TRBD2 TGTGCCAGCAGCTACGGACTAGAGGGCGACGAGCAGTACTTC CASSYGLEGDEQYF
TRBJ2-3 few TRBV14 . TGTGCCAGCAGCCAAGTGTGGAGTCCAGGCACAGATACGCAGTATTTT CASSQVWSPGTDTQYF
TRBJ1-1 . TRBV19 TRBD1 TGTGCCAGTAGTCCCGGACAGGGGACTCAGACTGAAGCTTTCTTT CASSPGQGTQTEAFF
TRBJ1-5 . TRBV5-5 . TGTGCCAGCAGCTTGGGGGATATGGGGGCATGGAGTCAGCCCCAGCATTTT CASSLGDMGAWSQPQHF
TRBJ1-1 . TRBV19 . TGTGCCAGTAGTATTGGAGTGAACACTGAAGCTTTCTTT CASSIGVNTEAFF
TRBJ1-1 . TRBV4-1 TRBD1 TGCGCCAGCAGCCAAGATAGGGGGCGCCTTACTGAAGCTTTCTTT CASSQDRGRLTEAFF
TRBJ1-3 . TRBV30 . TGTGCCTGGGACGCGACCGGGAGCGTGACTGGAAACACCATATATTTT CAWDATGSVTGNTIYF
TRBJ1-2 . TRBV4-1 . TGCGCCAGCAGCCTAACGGTTCCTAACTATGGCTACACCTTC CASSLTVPNYGYTF
TRBJ2-7 . TRBV5-6 . TGTGCCAGCAGCTTGACCCTCGGCGAGCAGTACTTC CASSLTLGEQYF
TRBJ1-1 . TRBV7-9 . TGTGCCAGCAGCTCCGCCCCAACGACTGCGGCTGAAGCTTTCTTT CASSSAPTTAAEAFF
TRBJ2-1 . TRBV2 . TGTGCCAGCTCCCTCCAGGGAAACAATGAGCAGTTCTTC CASSLQGNNEQFF
TRBJ1-3 few TRBV6-6 . TGTGCCAGCAGTTACTCGAGGACAGCTGGAAACACCATATATTTT CASSYSRTAGNTIYF